Each of the 15 T cell receptor beta chains below was sequenced from the same sample in a study of shared clonotypes between healthy human individuals. Produced via immunoSEQ multiplex PCR; TCRdb's table is partial and in-frame only. The sample records 2,100,000 or so clones, around 95% being singletons. Material for sequencing was naive CD4+ T cells sorted from blood. Subset defined: CD45RA+ positively selected. The source of these receptors is a man aged 18 to 35 in good health.

This chain uses TRBV30 with TRBJ2-5; 8 positions agree with TRBD1. CDR1 GTSNPN and CDR2 SVGIG come from the germline V gene (reference sequence). V gave up 3 bases and J gave up 7 bases; unmatched junction bases: 1. There are 11 residues in the CDR3. CDR3 coding DNA: TGTGCCTGGAGACAGGGGGGGACCCAGTACTTC. Amino acids: CAWRQGGTQYF.

The chain has TRBV4-3 and TRBJ2-5, with D tentatively TRBD2 (5 bases). Trimming removed 0 bases from V and 3 bases from J, with 8 bases in between. This CDR3 is 14 amino acids long. Germline values: CDR1 LGHNA, CDR2 YSLEER. CDR3 coding DNA: TGCGCCAGCAGCCAAGATGGAGGAAAAGAGACCCAGTACTTC. It is translated as CASSQDGGKETQYF.

This chain uses TRBV21-1 with TRBJ1-2; TRBD1, as called in the table, went unchecked against the DNA. TRBV21-1 is described as a pseudogene. The CDR3 consists of 14 residues. The CDR3 reads CASSKSQVGYGYTF. CDR3 bases: TGTGCCAGCAGCAAATCGCAGGTCGGCTATGGCTACACCTTC.

This clone was counted between two and nine times. The same CDR3 also results from other DNA sequences found in this sample. The genes are TRBV5-5 and TRBJ1-2; D not certain. Trimming stripped 0 bases from V and 7 bases from J, with 4 bases between. The germline V gene has CDR1 SGHKS and CDR2 YYEKEE (reference sequence). This CDR3 region has 11 residues. The CDR3 DNA reads as TGTGCCAGCAGCTTGGATAGTGGCTACACCTTC. It yields the protein CASSLDSGYTF.

The chain has TRBV2 and TRBJ2-7; the D gene is possibly TRBD2 (6 bases). The CDR3 has 11 residues. V lost 0 bases and J 12 bases, leaving 9 bases between the germline ends. The V gene's germline CDR1 is SNHLY and CDR2 FYNNEI. In DNA, the CDR3 is TGTGCCAGCAGTGAAGCGCGGGATCTGTACTTC. Encoded protein: CASSEARDLYF.

The chain carries TRBV7-2 and TRBJ2-1; weak D call: TRBD1 (6 bases). Germline values: CDR1 SGHTA, CDR2 FQGNSA. Trimming stripped 1 base from V and 0 bases from J, with 7 bases between. This CDR3 contains 15 residues. CDR3 sequence reads: CASSLVDSSYNEQFF. CDR3 DNA: TGTGCCAGCAGCTTAGTGGACAGCTCCTACAATGAGCAGTTCTTC.

V and J are TRBV5-1 and TRBJ2-7, with D tentatively TRBD2 (5 bases). Trimming removed 3 bases at V and 0 bases at J, with 13 bases between. The germline CDR1 and CDR2 sequences are SGHRS and YFSETQ. The CDR3 is 15 amino acids. The CDR3 region has the DNA TGCGCCAGCAGCTCCTCGGGGATCGGCTCCTACGAGCAGTACTTC. Its protein is CASSSSGIGSYEQYF. Drawing the rest from reference TRBV5-1 and TRBJ2-7, the complete variable domain is KAGVTQTPRYLIKTRGQQVTLSCSPISGHRSVSWYQQTPGQGLQFLFEYFSETQRNKGNFPGRFSGRQFSNSRSEMNVSTLELGDSALYLCASSSSGIGSYEQYFGPGTRLTVT.

A note on this clone: Other DNA sequences within the sample encode an identical CDR3. The chain combines TRBV6-5 with TRBJ2-7; D unresolved. The CDR3 loop spans 14 amino acids. The V gene's germline CDR1 is MNHEY and CDR2 SVGAGI. Trimming shortened V by 3 bases and J by 2 bases, and 11 bases separated the two germline ends. CDR3 sequence: CASSYQPGPYEQYF. The CDR3 coding sequence is TGTGCCAGCAGTTATCAGCCCGGACCCTACGAGCAGTACTTC.

The rearrangement links TRBV4-1 to TRBJ2-3, with 8 bases identical to TRBD1. The CDR3 contains 15 residues. The germline CDR1 and CDR2 sequences are MGHRA and YSYEKL. V shed 6 bases and J 9 bases; nucleotides not matched to a gene: 14. As DNA, the CDR3 is TGCGCCAGCAGTGCTAATGGACAGGGCCGGACAACGCAGTATTTT. It translates to CASSANGQGRTTQYF.

J is TRBJ2-2 and V is TRBV28; possible D gene TRBD1, 6 bases. This CDR3 spans 15 amino acids. Trimming left V 7 bases short and J 4 bases short, with 16 bases between. Per germline, CDR1 MDHEN and CDR2 SYDVKM. CDR3 sequence: CASIAGTWGTGELFF. CDR3 in DNA: TGTGCCAGCATTGCCGGGACATGGGGCACCGGGGAGCTGTTTTTT.

V and J are TRBV7-6 and TRBJ2-3; 11 bases align to TRBD2. This CDR3 region has 15 residues. In germline, CDR1 is SGHVS, CDR2 FNYEAQ. The ends lost 5 bases at V and 6 bases at J; junction bases unmatched: 7. CDR3 sequence reads: CASSPTSGRWDTQYF. Here the CDR3 DNA reads TGTGCCAGCAGCCCTACTAGCGGGAGATGGGATACGCAGTATTTT.

J is TRBJ2-2 and V is TRBV30; TRBD2 is a possible D gene (6 bases). Between the trimmed V and J ends, which lost 6 bases and 6 bases, there was a span of 17 bases. CDR1 GTSNPN and CDR2 SVGIG come from the germline V gene (reference sequence). The CDR3 length is 14 residues. CDR3 sequence reads: CACPNGLAPGELFF. CDR3 bases: TGTGCCTGCCCGAACGGGCTAGCGCCCGGGGAGCTGTTTTTT.

The chain carries TRBV28 and TRBJ2-7; D is possibly TRBD1 (6 bases). V shed 2 bases and J shed 5 bases, with 19 bases lying between them. Per the germline V gene, CDR1 is MDHEN and CDR2 is SYDVKM. The CDR3 length is 16 residues. The CDR3 nucleotides read TGTGCCAGCAGTTTACCCGAACGAGACAGGCGGGACGAGCAGTACTTC. Encoded protein: CASSLPERDRRDEQYF.

Only one count was recorded for this clone. The chain couples TRBV6-5 to TRBJ1-5, with D perhaps TRBD1 (5 bases). CDR1 is MNHEY and CDR2 is SVGAGI in the germline V gene. There are 15 residues in the CDR3. V dropped 5 bases and J dropped 4 bases, with 15 bases sitting between them. CDR3 region: CASSPGGGTNQPQHF. In DNA form, the CDR3 reads TGTGCCAGCAGTCCCGGAGGCGGGACGAATCAGCCCCAGCATTTT.

The chain uses TRBV30 and TRBJ2-3, with TRBD1 as a possible D gene (5 bases). V was clipped by 0 bases and J by 0 bases, with 10 bases between them. The germline V gene encodes CDR1 GTSNPN and CDR2 SVGIG (reference sequence). This CDR3 comprises 15 residues. The CDR3: CAWSVNRPSTDTQYF. The CDR3, as DNA: TGTGCCTGGAGTGTAAACAGGCCCAGCACAGATACGCAGTATTTT.